This TCR beta chain derives from a study of T cell responses to AZD1222 COVID-19 vaccine. The data were produced by immunoSEQ multiplex PCR, yet TCRdb's version contains in-frame clones alone and is incomplete. Among 25,000 to 35,000 clones, 93% were seen once, and the ten largest hold roughly 7.3%. V was cut by 2 bases and J by 4 bases, with 9 bases left in between. Germline V lookup: CDR1 MNHEY, CDR2 SMNVEV (reference sequence). CDR3 length equals 14 residues. The chain joins TRBV27 to TRBJ1-5, with D possibly matching TRBD1 (6 bases). The sequencing used peripheral blood, collected on day 0 of AZD1222 vaccination. The sequence was obtained from an adult in good health. As DNA, the CDR3 is TGTGCCAGCAGTTTAGGGGGGCCTAATCAGCCCCAGCATTTT. Its protein is CASSLGGPNQPQHF.